Only a few counts were recorded for the clone carrying this T cell receptor beta chain. Since all of the isolated RNA was reverse transcribed, expressed TCRB transcripts were what got sequenced. Assay: immunoSEQ multiplex PCR; the TCRdb copy retains only in-frame clones and omits some. This sample has over 350,000 clones, with around 15% found just once. This record belongs to a study of beta chain features in type 1 diabetes. V dropped 0 bases and J dropped 7; count of bases not matched to a gene: 7. Germline assignment: CDR1 KGHSH and CDR2 LQKENI. The CDR3 is 16 residues long. Each of the CD4+ naive, central memory, regulatory and stem cell-like memory populations was sorted via CD45RO/CCR7/CD25/CD127/CD95/CD27.

The specimen was naive CD4+ T cells from blood. This receptor was taken from a woman aged 18 to 35 in good health. The chain has TRBV18 and TRBJ2-1; 9 bases line up with TRBD2. This CDR3 is CASSPPGGRAWNEQFF. The DNA for the CDR3 is TGTGCCAGCTCACCACCGGGCGGGAGGGCGTGGAATGAGCAGTTCTTC. The full variable domain, rest sourced from reference TRBV18 and TRBJ2-1, is NAGVMQNPRHLVRRRGQEARLRCSPMKGHSHVYWYRQLPEEGLKFMVYLQKENIIDESGMPKERFSAEFPKEGPSILRIQQVVRGDSAAYFCASSPPGGRAWNEQFFGPGTRLTVL.